This entry features one T cell receptor beta chain sequence. Antigen specificity is unknown. The source of the sample is a study of T cell responses to AZD1222 COVID-19 vaccine. Study information: Timing groups of about 4 and about 12 weeks for second doses were pooled.

V gave up 5 bases and J gave up 0 bases, with 16 bases separating them. CDR1 is MNHEY and CDR2 is SMNVEV in the germline V gene (reference sequence). The length of the CDR3 is 16 residues. TCRdb's table, derived via immunoSEQ multiplex PCR, lists solely in-frame clones and lacks some. The sample lists about 130,000 clones; around 94% were seen once. Findings and limits, study-wide: Among the donors, most were white British and more were female, and clonal diversity was possibly underestimated. Dominant CD4 TCR responses targeted spike regions 160-218 and 743-854.

The input for sequencing was peripheral blood, taken on day 0 of AZD1222 vaccination. This clonotype was obtained from an adult in good health. The rearrangement uses TRBV27 and TRBJ1-1; D might be TRBD1 (5 bases). In nucleotides, the CDR3 is TGTGCCAGCAGTCCGAACCGGGGCGGAATGAACACTGAAGCTTTCTTT. Protein sequence: CASSPNRGGMNTEAFF.